This entry concerns a single T cell receptor beta chain. Its cognate antigen is unknown. Sequencing used immunoSEQ multiplex PCR; TCRdb keeps in-frame clones, though not all of them. The table has about 130,000 clones, approximately 88% seen once; the top ten hold about 5.4%. The data belong to a study of T cell responses to AZD1222 COVID-19 vaccine. Overall study findings and caveats: The number of AZD1222 recipients seropositive at baseline was only five or six. Unmutated variant regions are reportedly targeted by nearly half of spike-specific TCRs. Along spike, vaccine-associated CD4 TCRs were found throughout, with dominance at 160-218 and 743-854. White British people made up most donors, females outnumbered males, and clonal diversity was possibly underestimated.

The TCR was taken from an adult in good health. The material sequenced was peripheral blood, taken on day 0 of AZD1222 vaccination.

The CDR3 protein is CAGGGRGEAFF. The CDR3, as DNA: TGTGCCGGGGGGGGACGGGGTGAAGCTTTCTTT. V gene TRBV6-5 combines with J gene TRBJ1-1; tentatively, D is TRBD1 (5 bases). Per germline, CDR1 MNHEY and CDR2 SVGAGI. The CDR3 is 11 amino acids. Trimming shortened V by 11 bases and J by 7 bases, and 14 bases separated the two germline ends.